This T cell receptor (beta chain) was observed in a study of control samples from healthy donors and cancer patients. Germline-derived CDR1 and CDR2 are MNHEY and SVGEGT. Trimming pared 6 bases from V and 4 bases from J, leaving 10 bases between. There are 14 residues in the CDR3. This clone was detected only a few times. Clones were sequenced by immunoSEQ multiplex PCR, and TCRdb holds only the in-frame ones, with some missing. The sample shows some 95,000 clones, around 88% of them seen only once. The TCR comes from a man younger than 45 in good health. The chain uses TRBV6-2 or TRBV6-3 and TRBJ2-6, with D possibly matching TRBD1 (6 bases). Material for sequencing was blood. In nucleotides, the CDR3 is TGTGCCAGCAGCCCCGGGACAGGGGCCAACGTCCTGACTTTC. Its protein is CASSPGTGANVLTF.